A single sample gave rise to the 5 T cell receptor beta chains below, sequenced in a study of CD4 T cells in relation to SARS-CoV-2 and coronaviruses. No antigens are known for them. This table comes from immunoSEQ multiplex PCR, and its TCRdb copy is limited to in-frame clones, with some not included. The sample gives about 29,000 clones, 76% of which show up once; about a sixth is in the top ten. The unexposed donors gave CD4+ T cells in 2011-2018, prior to COVID-19. After ten to eleven days of culture, CD4+ T cells were isolated. The source material was CD4+ T cells from PBMCs, cultured in vitro. These receptors were obtained from a human donor in good health.

V is TRBV7-6 and J is TRBJ2-7; TRBD1 agrees at 10 bases. The CDR3 is 14 residues long. The V segment lost 5 bases and the J segment 5 bases; nucleotides outside the gene matches: 6. The germline CDR1 and CDR2 sequences are SGHVS and FNYEAQ. DNA of the CDR3: TGTGCCAGCAGCCGCGACAGGGGGCTCGACGAGCAGTACTTC. The encoded protein is CASSRDRGLDEQYF.

The chain carries TRBV7-8 and TRBJ1-2, with 7 positions matching TRBD1. V trimming: 5 bases; J trimming: 0 bases; junction bases outside the gene matches: 12. The CDR3 is 17 amino acids. Germline-derived CDR1 and CDR2 are SGHVS and FQNEAQ. The CDR3 nucleotides read TGTGCCAGCAGCGCAGCACAGGGGACCTCGACTAACTATGGCTACACCTTC. This translates into CASSAAQGTSTNYGYTF. Using reference TRBV7-8 and TRBJ1-2 for the parts outside the CDR3, the full variable domain is GAGVSQSPRYKVAKRGQDVALRCDPISGHVSLFWYQQALGQGPEFLTYFQNEAQLDKSGLPSDRFFAERPEGSVSTLKIQRTQQEDSAVYLCASSAAQGTSTNYGYTFGSGTRLTVV.

This clone was counted only a few times. The chain links TRBV7-2 to TRBJ1-3; 7 nucleotides match TRBD1. Germline CDR1 and CDR2: SGHTA and FQGNSA. This CDR3 is 15 amino acids long. The trim removed 5 bases at V and 6 bases at J, leaving 10 bases unmatched. The CDR3 here is CASSTRQGAVNTIYF. The DNA for the CDR3 is TGTGCCAGCAGCACACGACAGGGAGCGGTAAACACCATATATTTT. Looking up the rest from reference TRBV7-2 and TRBJ1-3 gives the full variable domain: GAGVSQSPSNKVTEKGKDVELRCDPISGHTALYWYRQSLGQGLEFLIYFQGNSAPDKSGLPSDRFSAERTGGSVSTLTIQRTQQEDSAVYLCASSTRQGAVNTIYFGEGSWLTVV.

The rearrangement links TRBV27 to TRBJ1-2; weak D call: TRBD1 (6 bases). Trimming removed 8 bases from V and 6 bases from J, with 25 bases in between. The germline V gene has CDR1 MNHEY and CDR2 SMNVEV (reference sequence). The CDR3 runs 16 residues. The CDR3 DNA reads TGTGCCAGCGGGCCTCCAAGACAGGAAAATTTAGATGGCTACACCTTC. Translation: CASGPPRQENLDGYTF.

This chain links TRBV6-2 or TRBV6-3 with TRBJ2-1; TRBD2 matches at 10 bases. This CDR3 is built from 16 residues. V gave up 6 bases and J gave up 7 bases; unmatched junction bases: 12. Germline V gene lookup returns CDR1 MNHEY and CDR2 SVGEGT. CDR3 sequence (DNA): TGTGCCAGCAGCCCACTCCGACTAGCGGGTAGTAATGAGCAGTTCTTC. Translation: CASSPLRLAGSNEQFF.